Listed here are 24 T cell receptor beta chains from one sample, sequenced in a study of blood T cell repertoires in COVID-19. Sequencing used immunoSEQ multiplex PCR; TCRdb keeps in-frame clones, though not all of them. The top ten clones hold approximately 10% of a sample with about 140,000 clones, roughly 86% of them seen once. Sample: peripheral blood. The receptors come from a man in his fifties or sixties with active or convalescent COVID-19.

The chain has TRBV5-1 and TRBJ2-7, with TRBD1 as a possible D gene (5 bases). The ends were cut back, 0 bases at V and 5 bases at J, with 6 bases in the middle. The CDR3 has 12 residues. Germline-derived CDR1 and CDR2 are SGHRS and YFSETQ. CDR3 DNA: TGCGCCAGCAGCTTGGGGGGCCACGAGCAGTACTTC. As protein: CASSLGGHEQYF.

The chain is built from TRBV28 and TRBJ1-3; D perhaps matches TRBD1 (6 bases). Per the germline V gene, CDR1 is MDHEN and CDR2 is SYDVKM. The CDR3 has 13 amino acids. The V and J ends lost 5 bases and 3 bases respectively, with 8 bases between them. This CDR3 reads CASSTGYGNTIYF. The CDR3 coding sequence is TGTGCCAGCAGTACAGGGTATGGAAACACCATATATTTT.

This clone turned up a few times. The chain recombines TRBV18 with TRBJ1-2, with a possible D match to TRBD1 (5 bases). The V gene lost 3 bases and the J gene lost 7 bases, with 12 bases spanning the gap. This CDR3 has 13 residues. Germline V gives CDR1 KGHSH, CDR2 LQKENI. The CDR3 DNA sequence: TGTGCCAGCTCACCGCGGGACTATCTTGGCTACACCTTC. Its protein is CASSPRDYLGYTF.

The chain couples TRBV5-5 to TRBJ1-6, with TRBD1 identical over 11 bases. The CDR3 loop spans 16 amino acids. Looked up from germline, CDR1 is SGHKS and CDR2 is YYEKEE (reference sequence). The ends lost 1 base at V and 10 bases at J; junction bases unmatched: 7. CDR3 coding DNA: TGTGCCAGCAGCTTGTTGGGACAGGGGGTCGGGTCACCCCTCCACTTT. Translating gives CASSLLGQGVGSPLHF.

This clone was detected only once. The chain links TRBV9 to TRBJ2-7; no clear D gene. V lost 0 bases and J lost 9, with 13 bases in between. The germline gives CDR1 SGDLS, CDR2 YYNGEE. The CDR3 has 13 residues. CDR3 bases: TGTGCCAGCAGCGTAGACGGGTCGGCGCGGCAGTACTTC. Protein: CASSVDGSARQYF.

V gene TRBV4-2 combines with J gene TRBJ1-1, with 10 bases identical to TRBD1. V was clipped by 0 bases and J by 1 base; unmatched bases: 11. The CDR3 runs to 19 residues. Germline assignment: CDR1 LGHNA and CDR2 YNFKEQ. CDR3 sequence reads: CASSQEPRTRQGANTEAFF. CDR3 nucleotides: TGTGCCAGCAGCCAAGAACCCAGGACAAGACAGGGGGCGAACACTGAAGCTTTCTTT.

The chain couples TRBV9 to TRBJ2-7; possible D gene TRBD1, 7 bases. The CDR3 is made up of 13 amino acids. Germline CDR1 SGDLS, CDR2 YYNGEE. V was clipped by 4 bases and J by 7 bases, with 15 bases between them. The CDR3 loop is CASSSGGLGEQYF. CDR3 in DNA: TGTGCCAGCAGCTCAGGGGGGTTGGGGGAGCAGTACTTC.

J is TRBJ2-1 and V is TRBV11-2; a possible D gene is TRBD2 (6 bases). Per the germline V gene, CDR1 is SGHAT and CDR2 is FQNNGV. Trimming pared 5 bases from V and 5 bases from J, leaving 16 bases between. The CDR3 runs 15 residues. The CDR3 coding sequence is TGTGCCAGCAGCAGGGGAAGGAGGGTTAACAATGAGCAGTTCTTC. Translating it yields CASSRGRRVNNEQFF.

The V call is TRBV6-4, the J call TRBJ2-5, with a tentative D call TRBD1 (5 bases). V was cut by 7 bases and J by 3 bases, with 9 bases left in between. The CDR3 has 12 residues. Germline V gene sequence: CDR1 MRHNA, CDR2 SNTAGT. Here the CDR3 reads CASILDKETQYF. CDR3 DNA sequence: TGTGCCAGCATCCTGGACAAAGAGACCCAGTACTTC.

This clone has just one count. The V gene is TRBV14, the J gene TRBJ2-5; 9 bases fit TRBD1. The CDR3 length is 15 residues. Germline lookup yields CDR1 SGHDN and CDR2 FVKESK. With 4 bases clipped from V and 5 bases from J, the junction kept 8 bases outside the gene matches. CDR3 bases: TGTGCCAGCAGCCCGGGACAGGGTGGTTCGGAGACCCAGTACTTC. Translated, it gives CASSPGQGGSETQYF.

The rearrangement uses TRBV5-1 and TRBJ2-7; maybe TRBD1 (6 bases). The CDR3 has 14 residues. With 4 bases removed from V and 2 bases from J, the gap between germline ends came to 13 bases. CDR1 and CDR2 (germline): SGHRS, YFSETQ. The CDR3 is CASSAGPGAYEQYF. The CDR3 DNA is TGCGCCAGCAGCGCCGGTCCAGGGGCCTACGAGCAGTACTTC.

The chain couples TRBV15 to TRBJ1-5, with D uncertain. CDR1 is LNHNV and CDR2 is YYDKDF in the germline V gene (reference sequence). The CDR3 loop spans 17 amino acids. The V gene lost 0 bases and the J gene lost 0 bases, with 12 bases spanning the gap. As DNA, the CDR3 is TGTGCCACCAGCAGAGATGCAGGAGGATATAGCAATCAGCCCCAGCATTTT. It codes for CATSRDAGGYSNQPQHF. The whole variable domain, remainder taken from reference TRBV15 and TRBJ1-5, is DAMVIQNPRYQVTQFGKPVTLSCSQTLNHNVMYWYQQKSSQAPKLLFHYYDKDFNNEADTPDNFQSRRPNTSFCFLDIRSPGLGDTAMYLCATSRDAGGYSNQPQHFGDGTRLSIL.

This chain joins TRBV7-8 and TRBJ1-3; 7 positions agree with TRBD1. Germline-derived CDR1 and CDR2 are SGHVS and FQNEAQ. The CDR3 totals 18 residues. The V and J ends lost 3 bases and 4 bases, in that order; junction bases with no gene match: 15. Here the CDR3 DNA reads TGTGCCAGCAGCTTGCAGCCGAAAGGGGGCACGGGAGGAAACACCATATATTTT. It translates to CASSLQPKGGTGGNTIYF.

The V call is TRBV6-5, the J call TRBJ2-3, with 9 bases aligning to TRBD1. V lost 2 bases, J lost 0 bases, and 3 bases stayed unmatched. The CDR3 has 16 amino acids. Germline assignment: CDR1 MNHEY and CDR2 SVGAGI. CDR3 region: CASSYRTGASTDTQYF. The CDR3 DNA reads as TGTGCCAGCAGTTACCGGACAGGGGCTAGCACAGATACGCAGTATTTT.

The rearrangement joins TRBV24-1 to TRBJ1-2; TRBD1 matches at 8 bases. Per germline, CDR1 KGHDR and CDR2 SFDVKD. This CDR3 has 15 amino acids. Losses at the gene ends were 3 bases for V and 7 bases for J; bases not matched to a gene: 9. CDR3 coding DNA: TGTGCCACCAGTGATCCCGGACAGGGAACTTCTGGCTACACCTTC. Its translation is CATSDPGQGTSGYTF.

The J gene is TRBJ2-7, the V gene TRBV3-1 (or the pseudogene TRBV3-2); 7 bases line up with TRBD1. CDR3 length equals 15 residues. Trimming took 4 bases from V and 2 from J; bases not matched to a gene: 8. Germline CDR1 reads LGHDT; CDR2 reads YNNKEL (reference sequence). The CDR3 DNA reads as TGTGCCAGCAGCCCTAGAGCGACAGGGACCTACGAGCAGTACTTC. Translation gives CASSPRATGTYEQYF.

The chain recombines TRBV7-3 with TRBJ2-7; 14 nucleotides agree with TRBD2. The CDR3 is 14 residues long. CDR1 and CDR2 from the germline V gene are SGHTA and FQGTGA. V shed 5 bases, J shed 6 bases, and the junction held 3 bases outside the gene matches. The CDR3 sequence is CASSPTSGRGEQYF. Here the CDR3 DNA reads TGTGCCAGCAGCCCGACTAGCGGGAGGGGCGAGCAGTACTTC.

This rearrangement joins TRBV20-1 to TRBJ2-1; D remains unclear. V lost 3 bases to trimming and J lost 13 bases, with 13 bases between them. The germline gives CDR1 DFQATT, CDR2 SNEGSKA (reference sequence). The CDR3 runs 11 residues. The CDR3: CSARTQQVQFF. The CDR3 region has the DNA TGCAGTGCTAGGACGCAGCAGGTACAGTTCTTC.

The chain links TRBV6-1 to TRBJ1-1; D uncertain. The germline V gene encodes CDR1 MNHNS and CDR2 SASEGT. Trimming stripped 3 bases from V and 8 bases from J, with 19 bases between. The CDR3 has 15 amino acids. The CDR3 sequence is CASSDLSGSSVEAFF. CDR3 nucleotides: TGTGCCAGCAGTGACCTCTCGGGGTCCTCGGTGGAAGCTTTCTTT.

This clone showed up just once. This chain connects TRBV4-3 to TRBJ2-7; 10 bases fit TRBD2. The junction had 14 bases not matched to a gene; V was cut back by 4 bases and J by 5 bases. The CDR3 sequence is 17 residues long. Germline loops: CDR1 LGHNA, CDR2 YSLEER. The CDR3 DNA reads as TGCGCCAGCAGCCCGCGGGGTACTAGCGGGATAAACGACGAGCAGTACTTC. This translates into CASSPRGTSGINDEQYF.

V usage is TRBV7-8 and J usage is TRBJ1-4; 7 nucleotides align to TRBD1. The junction had 4 bases not matched to a gene; V was cut back by 1 base and J by 2 bases. Germline values: CDR1 SGHVS, CDR2 FQNEAQ. The CDR3 totals 16 residues. CDR3 coding DNA: TGTGCCAGCAGCTTAGGCAGGGGGACGACTAATGAAAAACTGTTTTTT. The encoded protein is CASSLGRGTTNEKLFF.

The chain has TRBV5-1 and TRBJ1-4; 10 bases match TRBD1. This CDR3 is 17 amino acids long. Germline CDR1 reads SGHRS; CDR2 reads YFSETQ. V trimming: 4 bases; J trimming: 4 bases; junction bases outside the gene matches: 10. CDR3 protein: CASSPGTGVGYNEKLFF. The CDR3 DNA follows: TGCGCCAGCAGCCCCGGGACAGGGGTGGGGTATAATGAAAAACTGTTTTTT.

This clone has only one observation. V is TRBV7-3 and J is TRBJ1-2, with no clear D. Germline assignment: CDR1 SGHTA and CDR2 FQGTGA. This CDR3 region has 13 residues. Trimming cost V 2 bases and J 8 bases, with 12 bases left between them. DNA of the CDR3: TGTGCCAGCAGCTTAGCAACGTTTCGGGGCTACACCTTC. Translating it yields CASSLATFRGYTF.

The chain couples TRBV4-3 to TRBJ2-3; the match to TRBD2 covers 13 bases. Losses at the gene ends were 0 bases for V and 2 bases for J; bases not matched to a gene: 5. CDR1 and CDR2 (germline): LGHNA, YSLEER. The CDR3 consists of 18 residues. In nucleotides, the CDR3 is TGCGCCAGCAGCCAAGACCCACTAGCGGGAGGGTACACAGATACGCAGTATTTT. Protein: CASSQDPLAGGYTDTQYF.